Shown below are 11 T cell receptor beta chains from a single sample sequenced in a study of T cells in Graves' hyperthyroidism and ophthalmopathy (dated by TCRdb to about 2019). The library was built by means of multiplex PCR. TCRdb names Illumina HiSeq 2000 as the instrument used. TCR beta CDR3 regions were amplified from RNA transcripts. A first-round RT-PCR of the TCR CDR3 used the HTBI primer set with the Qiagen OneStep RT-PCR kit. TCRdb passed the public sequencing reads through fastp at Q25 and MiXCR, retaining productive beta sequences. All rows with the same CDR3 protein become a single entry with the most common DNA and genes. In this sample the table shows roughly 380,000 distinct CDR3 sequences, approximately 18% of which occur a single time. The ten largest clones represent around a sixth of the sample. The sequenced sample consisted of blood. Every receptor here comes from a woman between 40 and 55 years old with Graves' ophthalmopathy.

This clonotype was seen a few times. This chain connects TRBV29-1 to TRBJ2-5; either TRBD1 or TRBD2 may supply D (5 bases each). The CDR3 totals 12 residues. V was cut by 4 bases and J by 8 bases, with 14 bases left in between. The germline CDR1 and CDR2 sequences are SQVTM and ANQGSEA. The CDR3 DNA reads TGCAGCGTTGGATCGGGACCGCTCACCCAGTACTTC. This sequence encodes CSVGSGPLTQYF.

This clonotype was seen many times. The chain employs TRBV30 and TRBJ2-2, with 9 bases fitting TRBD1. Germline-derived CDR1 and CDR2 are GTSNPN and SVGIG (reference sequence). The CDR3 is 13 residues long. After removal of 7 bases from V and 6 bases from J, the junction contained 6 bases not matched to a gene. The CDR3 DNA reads TGTGCCTCCGGGACAGGGAGTCCCGGGGAGCTGTTTTTT. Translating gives CASGTGSPGELFF.

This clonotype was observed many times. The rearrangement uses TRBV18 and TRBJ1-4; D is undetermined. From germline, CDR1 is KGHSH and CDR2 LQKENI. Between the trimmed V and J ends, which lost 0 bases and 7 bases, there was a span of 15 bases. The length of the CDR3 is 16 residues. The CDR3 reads CASSPPGALAGEKLFF. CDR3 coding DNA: TGTGCCAGCTCACCACCGGGTGCACTGGCTGGTGAAAAACTGTTTTTT. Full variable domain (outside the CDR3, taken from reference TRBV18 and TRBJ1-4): NAGVMQNPRHLVRRRGQEARLRCSPMKGHSHVYWYRQLPEEGLKFMVYLQKENIIDESGMPKERFSAEFPKEGPSILRIQQVVRGDSAAYFCASSPPGALAGEKLFFGSGTQLSVL.

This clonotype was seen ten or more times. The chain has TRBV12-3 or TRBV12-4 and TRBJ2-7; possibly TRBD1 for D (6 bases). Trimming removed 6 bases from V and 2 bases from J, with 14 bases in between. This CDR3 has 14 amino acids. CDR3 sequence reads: CASSPRTEPYEQYF. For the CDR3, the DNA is TGTGCCAGCAGCCCCCGGACAGAACCCTACGAGCAGTACTTC.

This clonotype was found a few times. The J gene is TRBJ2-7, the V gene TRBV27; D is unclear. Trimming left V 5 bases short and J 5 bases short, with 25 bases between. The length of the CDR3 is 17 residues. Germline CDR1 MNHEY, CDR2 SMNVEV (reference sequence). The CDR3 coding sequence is TGTGCCAGCAGTAAAATATATGCTCTCACCGAAGGAAACGAGCAGTACTTC. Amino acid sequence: CASSKIYALTEGNEQYF.

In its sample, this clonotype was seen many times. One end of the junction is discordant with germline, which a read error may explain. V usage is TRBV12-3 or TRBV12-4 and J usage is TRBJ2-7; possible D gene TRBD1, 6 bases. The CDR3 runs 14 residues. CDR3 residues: CASSLAQGSSEQYF. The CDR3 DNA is TGTGCCAGCAGTTTAGCCCAGGGGTCCTCCGAGCAGTACTTC.

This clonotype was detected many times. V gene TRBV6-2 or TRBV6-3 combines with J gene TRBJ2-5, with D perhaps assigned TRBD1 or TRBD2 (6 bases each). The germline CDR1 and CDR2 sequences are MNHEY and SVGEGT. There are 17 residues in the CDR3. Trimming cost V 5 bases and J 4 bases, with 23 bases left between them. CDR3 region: CASSPPGAGRWAETQYF. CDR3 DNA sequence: TGTGCCAGCAGTCCGCCGGGGGCGGGAAGATGGGCAGAGACCCAGTACTTC.

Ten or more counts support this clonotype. The CDR3 DNA reads TGTGCCAGTAGAGATAGGGGTGCAGGGCGGACTGAAGCTTTCTTT. Translation: CASRDRGAGRTEAFF. The gene calls are TRBV19 and TRBJ1-1, with D perhaps matching TRBD1 (5 bases). V lost 6 bases and J 5 bases, leaving 19 bases between the germline ends. This CDR3 contains 15 residues. From germline, CDR1 is LNHDA and CDR2 SQIVND (reference sequence).

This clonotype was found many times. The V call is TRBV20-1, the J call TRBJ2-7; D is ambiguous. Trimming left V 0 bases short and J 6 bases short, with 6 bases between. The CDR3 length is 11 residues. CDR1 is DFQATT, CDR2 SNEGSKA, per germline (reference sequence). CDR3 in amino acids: CSARESREQYF. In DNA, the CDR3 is TGCAGTGCTAGAGAAAGTCGCGAGCAGTACTTC.

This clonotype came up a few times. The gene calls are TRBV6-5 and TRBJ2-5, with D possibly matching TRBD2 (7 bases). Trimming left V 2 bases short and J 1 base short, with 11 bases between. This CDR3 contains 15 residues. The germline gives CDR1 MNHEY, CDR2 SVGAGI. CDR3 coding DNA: TGTGCCAGCAGTTACGCGGGGGCAAGCCAAGAGACCCAGTACTTC. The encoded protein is CASSYAGASQETQYF.

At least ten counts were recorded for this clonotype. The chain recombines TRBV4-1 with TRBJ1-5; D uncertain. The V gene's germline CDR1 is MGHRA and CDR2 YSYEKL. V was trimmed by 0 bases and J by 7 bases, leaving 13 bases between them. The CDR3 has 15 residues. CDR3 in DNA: TGCGCCAGCAGCCAAGATCCTGGGTATAGACAGCCCCAGCATTTT. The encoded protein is CASSQDPGYRQPQHF.